One sample yielded the 16 T cell receptor beta chains listed below, sequenced in a study of blood T cell repertoires in COVID-19. Clones were sequenced by immunoSEQ multiplex PCR, and TCRdb holds only the in-frame ones, with some missing. This table has around 7,700 clones, around 88% appearing once. The specimen sequenced was peripheral blood. The receptors originated from a woman aged 45-60 years with active or convalescent COVID-19.

The chain couples TRBV7-2 to TRBJ2-2; 13 nucleotides agree with TRBD2. With V trimmed by 1 base and J by 6 bases, 8 bases remained unmatched. The CDR3 covers 18 residues. From germline, CDR1 is SGHTA and CDR2 FQGNSA. The CDR3 here is CASSLVGGTSGKSGELFF. Written as DNA, the CDR3 is TGTGCCAGCAGCTTAGTAGGAGGGACTAGCGGGAAATCCGGGGAGCTGTTTTTT. Filled out from reference TRBV7-2 and TRBJ2-2, the complete variable domain reads GAGVSQSPSNKVTEKGKDVELRCDPISGHTALYWYRQSLGQGLEFLIYFQGNSAPDKSGLPSDRFSAERTGGSVSTLTIQRTQQEDSAVYLCASSLVGGTSGKSGELFFGEGSRLTVL.

CDR3 residues: CASSLDSNTEAFF. The CDR3 nucleotides are TGTGCCAGCAGCTTGGATAGTAACACTGAAGCTTTCTTT. The chain has TRBV5-4 and TRBJ1-1; D is ambiguous. The length of the CDR3 is 13 residues. Trimming cost V 0 bases and J 2 bases, with 5 bases left between them. CDR1 and CDR2 (germline): SGHNT, YYREEE (reference sequence).

This chain joins TRBV30 and TRBJ1-2; D not resolved. V lost 4 bases, J lost 0 bases, and 6 bases lay in between. CDR3 length: 12 amino acids. Germline lookup yields CDR1 GTSNPN and CDR2 SVGIG (reference sequence). This CDR3 reads CAWNIANYGYTF. CDR3 DNA: TGTGCCTGGAATATCGCTAACTATGGCTACACCTTC.

Comment on this clone: An end of the junction does not agree with germline; a read error may underlie this. The V call is TRBV7-7, the J call TRBJ2-1, with 8 bases lining up with TRBD2. The CDR3 totals 14 residues. Germline assignment: CDR1 SSHAT and CDR2 FNYEAQ (reference sequence). This CDR3 is CASSLAGTSAEQFF. CDR3 nucleotides: TGTGCTAGCAGCTTAGCCGGGACTAGTGCTGAGCAGTTCTTC.

The chain couples TRBV4-3 to TRBJ2-7; D is ambiguous. Germline V gene sequence: CDR1 LGHNA, CDR2 YSLEER. V lost 0 bases and J lost 0, with 6 bases in between. The CDR3 extends over 14 amino acids. For the CDR3, the DNA is TGCGCCAGCAGCCAAGAACACAACTCCTACGAGCAGTACTTC. Encoded protein: CASSQEHNSYEQYF.

This chain connects TRBV3-1 (or the pseudogene TRBV3-2) to TRBJ2-7; unclear D gene. Looked up from germline, CDR1 is LGHDT and CDR2 is YNNKEL (reference sequence). This CDR3 has 12 residues. V gave up 4 bases and J gave up 4 bases, with 8 bases separating them. The CDR3 reads CASSLNFYEQYF. For the CDR3, the DNA is TGTGCCAGCAGCCTTAATTTTTACGAGCAGTACTTC.

This chain uses TRBV6-5 with TRBJ1-6, with 7 bases identical to TRBD1. Germline CDR1 MNHEY, CDR2 SVGAGI. The CDR3 length is 15 residues. V lost 6 bases and J lost 7; bases outside the gene matches: 9. The CDR3 DNA is TGTGCCAGCAGATACCTACAGGGGAGGAATTCACCCCTCCACTTT. Translation gives CASRYLQGRNSPLHF.

In regard to this clone: This same CDR3 is encoded by further DNA sequences in the sample. The chain carries TRBV6-5 and TRBJ2-3; no firm D call. The germline gives CDR1 MNHEY, CDR2 SVGAGI. The CDR3 runs to 12 residues. Trimming left V 6 bases short and J 2 bases short, with 6 bases between. The CDR3 protein is CASSSSTDTQYF. Written as DNA, the CDR3 is TGTGCCAGCAGCTCCTCCACAGATACGCAGTATTTT.

In its sample, this clone was seen once. V gene TRBV7-2 combines with J gene TRBJ2-2; 8 bases fit TRBD1. CDR1 and CDR2 from the germline V gene are SGHTA and FQGNSA. With 8 bases clipped from V and 5 bases from J, the junction kept 10 bases outside the gene matches. The CDR3 runs to 15 residues. This chain's CDR3 is CASPRGRGPTGELFF. DNA of the CDR3: TGTGCCAGCCCCCGAGGCAGGGGGCCGACCGGGGAGCTGTTTTTT.

In DNA form, the CDR3 reads TGTGCCAGCAGCCAAGATCTCCACGAGCAGTACTTC. Residues: CASSQDLHEQYF. The chain uses TRBV4-2 and TRBJ2-7; D is uncertain. Germline CDR1 reads LGHNA; CDR2 reads YNFKEQ. The CDR3 has 12 amino acids. With 0 bases removed from V and 5 bases from J, the gap between germline ends came to 5 bases.

The CDR3 DNA follows: TGTGCCAGCAGTTCCTCAAACAGGGTAACGTACGAGCAGTACTTC. Its protein product is CASSSSNRVTYEQYF. The chain combines TRBV6-5 with TRBJ2-7, with D possibly matching TRBD1 (6 bases). Germline V gives CDR1 MNHEY, CDR2 SVGAGI. There are 15 residues in the CDR3. V lost 4 bases to trimming and J lost 4 bases, with 17 bases between them.

The chain couples TRBV28 to TRBJ1-2; weak D call: TRBD1 (6 bases). The germline V and J ends were trimmed by 6 bases and 4 bases, with 21 bases remaining between them. This CDR3 is built from 16 residues. Germline CDR1 is MDHEN and CDR2 is SYDVKM. CDR3: CASRLPTGTPSYGYTF. The DNA for the CDR3 is TGTGCCAGCAGGTTGCCAACCGGGACACCCAGCTATGGCTACACCTTC.

The chain combines TRBV30 with TRBJ1-3, with D maybe TRBD1 (5 bases). The germline V gene encodes CDR1 GTSNPN and CDR2 SVGIG (reference sequence). CDR3 length equals 16 residues. V lost 4 bases and J 0 bases, leaving 16 bases between the germline ends. The CDR3 nucleotides are TGTGCCTGGATGGGGGGAGGGGCCCCCTCTGGAAACACCATATATTTT. This translates into CAWMGGGAPSGNTIYF.

This clone was observed once. The chain couples TRBV7-2 to TRBJ2-2, with D unclear. Germline lookup yields CDR1 SGHTA and CDR2 FQGNSA. V gave up 5 bases and J gave up 3 bases, with 7 bases separating them. The CDR3 loop spans 13 amino acids. The CDR3 DNA reads as TGTGCCAGCAGCACTGACTACACCGGGGAGCTGTTTTTT. Encoded protein: CASSTDYTGELFF. The full variable domain, in which reference TRBV7-2 and TRBJ2-2 provide the parts outside the CDR3, is GAGVSQSPSNKVTEKGKDVELRCDPISGHTALYWYRQSLGQGLEFLIYFQGNSAPDKSGLPSDRFSAERTGGSVSTLTIQRTQQEDSAVYLCASSTDYTGELFFGEGSRLTVL.

The V and J genes are TRBV24-1 and TRBJ1-2, with TRBD1 as a possible D gene (6 bases). The V end was cut by 3 bases, the J end by 6 bases, with 13 bases between. The germline V gene encodes CDR1 KGHDR and CDR2 SFDVKD. This CDR3 is built from 14 residues. The CDR3 is CATSDPQGFHGYTF. The CDR3 DNA follows: TGTGCCACCAGTGATCCACAGGGTTTTCATGGCTACACCTTC.

The genes are TRBV27 and TRBJ1-4, with TRBD1 matching over 10 bases. CDR1 MNHEY and CDR2 SMNVEV come from the germline V gene (reference sequence). Trimming removed 4 bases from V and 7 bases from J; junction bases left unmatched: 3. The CDR3 covers 14 residues. CDR3 bases: TGTGCCAGCAGTTCCCGGGACAGGGGTGAAAAACTGTTTTTT. Protein sequence: CASSSRDRGEKLFF.